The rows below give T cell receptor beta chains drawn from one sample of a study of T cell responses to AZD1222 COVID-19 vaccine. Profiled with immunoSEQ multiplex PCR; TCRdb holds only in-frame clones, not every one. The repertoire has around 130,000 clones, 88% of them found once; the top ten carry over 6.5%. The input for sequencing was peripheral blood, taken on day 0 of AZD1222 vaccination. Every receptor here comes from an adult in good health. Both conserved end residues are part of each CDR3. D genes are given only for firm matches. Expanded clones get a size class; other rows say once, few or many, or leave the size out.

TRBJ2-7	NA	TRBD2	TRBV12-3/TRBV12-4	TGTGCCAGCAGACTAGCGGAGTACGAGCAGTACTTC	CASRLAEYEQYF
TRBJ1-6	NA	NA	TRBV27	TGTGCCAGCAGTTTAATGGGGGTCGGGGGTTCACCCCTCCACTTT	CASSLMGVGGSPLHF
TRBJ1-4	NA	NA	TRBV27	TGTGCCAGCGGCTTCACGGACACCGGCTACAATGAAAAACTGTTTTTT	CASGFTDTGYNEKLFF
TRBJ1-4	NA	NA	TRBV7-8	TGTGCCAGCAGCTTAGGAGGGGTGTTTGATGAAAAACTGTTTTTT	CASSLGGVFDEKLFF
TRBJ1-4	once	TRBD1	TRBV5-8	TGTGCCAGCAGGCGGGACAGGGGGGATGCAACTAATGAAAAACTGTTTTTT	CASRRDRGDATNEKLFF
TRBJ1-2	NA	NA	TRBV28	TGTGCCAGCAGTTTAAGGCTGGGGCGCAATGGCTACACCTTC	CASSLRLGRNGYTF
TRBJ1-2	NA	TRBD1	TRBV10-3	TGTGCCATCAGTGTGGGGACAGGGAACTATGGCTACACCTTC	CAISVGTGNYGYTF
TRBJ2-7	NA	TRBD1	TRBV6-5	TGTGCCAGCAGTTCAGGGGGATTCTACGAGCAGTACTTC	CASSSGGFYEQYF
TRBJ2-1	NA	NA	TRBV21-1	TGTGCCAGCTCGCTAGGGACTAGCGGGGGGGAATCCTACAATGAGCAGTTCTTC	CASSLGTSGGESYNEQFF
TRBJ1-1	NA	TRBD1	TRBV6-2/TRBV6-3	TGTGCCAGCACTTATCCTAGGACAGGGGGGACTGAAGCTTTCTTT	CASTYPRTGGTEAFF
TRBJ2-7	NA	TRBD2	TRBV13	TGTGCCAGCAGCTCCAGGACTAGCGGGAACATCTACGAGCAGTACTTC	CASSSRTSGNIYEQYF
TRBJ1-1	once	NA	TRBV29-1	TGCAGCGTTGATCAGGGGAGCGCGACAGCTTTCTTT	CSVDQGSATAFF
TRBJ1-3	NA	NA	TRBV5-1	TGCGCCAGCAGCTTGGGGGGACGGCATTCCTCTGGAAACACCATATATTTT	CASSLGGRHSSGNTIYF
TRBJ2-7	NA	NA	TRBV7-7	TGTGCTAGCAACCCTCTGAGGGGCGAGTACTTC	CASNPLRGEYF
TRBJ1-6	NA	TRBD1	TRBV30	TGTGCCTGGAGTGTGACAGGGGGGGAATCACCCCTCCACTTT	CAWSVTGGESPLHF
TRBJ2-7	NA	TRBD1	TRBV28	TGTGCCAGCAGTCGTCCCGGGACAGGGTACGAGCAGTACTTC	CASSRPGTGYEQYF
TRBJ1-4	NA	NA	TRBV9	TGTGCCAGCAGCGTAGATGAGGGTACTGGTGAAAAACTGTTTTTT	CASSVDEGTGEKLFF
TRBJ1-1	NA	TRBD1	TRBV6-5	TGTGCCAGCAGTTGGGACAGGGACACTGAAGCTTTCTTT	CASSWDRDTEAFF
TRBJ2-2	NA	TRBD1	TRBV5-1	TGCGCCAGCAAACCCTCGACAGGGATCGGGGAGCTGTTTTTT	CASKPSTGIGELFF
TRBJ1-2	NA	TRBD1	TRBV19	TGTGCCAGTAGTTCTATTGCCGGGACAGGGGATGGCTACACCTTC	CASSSIAGTGDGYTF
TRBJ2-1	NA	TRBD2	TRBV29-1	TGCAGCGTTGATCTCCTAGCGGGAGGGAGGAACAATGAGCAGTTCTTC	CSVDLLAGGRNNEQFF
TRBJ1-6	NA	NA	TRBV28	TGTGCCAGCAGTTCAGACCGAGCGAACTATAATTCACCCCTCCACTTT	CASSSDRANYNSPLHF
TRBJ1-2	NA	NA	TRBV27	TGTGCCAGCAGTCCCACTAACCGACAGCATGGCTACACCTTC	CASSPTNRQHGYTF
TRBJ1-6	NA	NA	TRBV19	TGTGCCAGCAAAACCGGGGCGAGCTCCTATAATTCACCCCTCCACTTT	CASKTGASSYNSPLHF
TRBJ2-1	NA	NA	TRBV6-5	TGTGCCAGCAGTTACTCTGACCAGGGGGGTTGGGATGAGCAGTTCTTC	CASSYSDQGGWDEQFF
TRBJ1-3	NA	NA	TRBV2	TGTGCCAGCGGAACAGGAAACTCTGGAAACACCATATATTTT	CASGTGNSGNTIYF
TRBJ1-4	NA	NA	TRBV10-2	TGCGCCAGCAGTGAGCTCAACAGGGAAAAACTGTTTTTT	CASSELNREKLFF
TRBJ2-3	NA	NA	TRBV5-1	TGCGCCAGCAGCTTCCAGGAGTCCACAGATACGCAGTATTTT	CASSFQESTDTQYF
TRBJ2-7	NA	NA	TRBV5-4	TGTGCCAGCAGCTTGGAAAACCGTGCCTACGAGCAGTACTTC	CASSLENRAYEQYF
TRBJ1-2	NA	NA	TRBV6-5	TGTGCCAGCACCCCCGCGGAGCCCAGCTACACCTTC	CASTPAEPSYTF
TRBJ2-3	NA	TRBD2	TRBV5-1	TGCGCCAGCAGCAAGATACTAGCGGGAGGACCAGATACGCAGTATTTT	CASSKILAGGPDTQYF
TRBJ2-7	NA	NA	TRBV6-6	TGTGCCACCTCTTGGGTGCAGACCTTTGACGAGCAGTACTTC	CATSWVQTFDEQYF
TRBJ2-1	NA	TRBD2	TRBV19	TGTGCCAGTAGTATTAGTAGCGGGGACTACAATGAGCAGTTCTTC	CASSISSGDYNEQFF
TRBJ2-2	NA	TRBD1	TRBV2	TGTGCCAGCGGACAGGGGTGGAACACCGGGGAGCTGTTTTTT	CASGQGWNTGELFF